This entry describes one T cell receptor (beta chain). What it recognizes is unknown. The data stem from a study of ipilimumab plus nivolumab after autologous stem cell transplantation. Ipilimumab, 1 mg/kg, started 14 to 28 days after autologous transplant. Dosing: nivolumab 3 mg/kg IV, weeks 1, 4, 7, 10, then every two weeks to week 26. The V and J ends lost 1 base and 9 bases respectively, with 5 bases between them. The CDR3 has 11 residues. Germline CDR1 WSHSY, CDR2 SAAADI. General observations from the study: Authors suggest TCR repertoire, Treg phenotype and gut microbiota support further study.

Sequenced by immunoSEQ multiplex PCR; TCRdb stores in-frame clones only, minus some. The sample holds about 10,000 clones; 60% to 80% are singletons and the top ten take 15% to 20%. Sequences were derived from PBMCs, sampled in a trial of ipilimumab plus nivolumab as post-transplant consolidation. The chain recombines TRBV10-2 with TRBJ2-3; unclear D gene. This receptor was taken from a female donor with multiple myeloma. The CDR3 loop is CASSEFTTQYF. The CDR3 DNA is TGCGCCAGCAGTGAGTTTACAACGCAGTATTTT.